These T cell receptor beta chains were read from a single sample in a study of shared clonotypes between healthy human individuals. The table came from immunoSEQ multiplex PCR; TCRdb's copy has only in-frame clones and leaves some out. The sample yields just over 2,000,000 clones, approximately 95% seen once. The material sequenced was naive CD8+ T cells sorted from blood. These receptors were obtained from a man between 18 and 35 years old in good health. Each CDR3 is given with its conserved first and last residue. The D gene is left open where the match is weak. A row's size may be missing; if present it is once, few, many or a size class.

d_call,j_call,clone_size,v_call,cdr3_nt,cdr3_aa
-,TRBJ2-2,-,TRBV30,TGTGCCTGGAGTGCGGCGGACACCGGGGAGCTGTTTTTT,CAWSAADTGELFF
TRBD1,TRBJ2-7,-,TRBV7-3,TGTGCCAGCAGCCCCGACAGGGGCTACGAGCAGTACTTC,CASSPDRGYEQYF
TRBD2,TRBJ2-1,-,TRBV14,TGTGCCAGCAGCCAACTAGCGGGGTCAGACAATGAGCAGTTCTTC,CASSQLAGSDNEQFF
-,TRBJ2-7,few,TRBV2,TGTGCCAGCAGTGAAGCGGGGAACTCCTACGAGCAGTACTTC,CASSEAGNSYEQYF
-,TRBJ2-1,-,TRBV11-1,TGTGCCAGCAGCTTAGATGGCCTCGGGTATGAGCAGTTCTTC,CASSLDGLGYEQFF
-,TRBJ1-1,-,TRBV7-6,TGTGCCAGCAGGTTGGACCTGGGGACTGAAGCTTTCTTT,CASRLDLGTEAFF
TRBD2,TRBJ2-3,-,TRBV5-1,TGCGCCAGCAGCCCGAATCCTAGCGGGAGGGCCGGAGATACGCAGTATTTT,CASSPNPSGRAGDTQYF
-,TRBJ2-7,few,TRBV7-9,TGTGCCAGCAGCCTAACCTCCTACGAGCAGTACTTC,CASSLTSYEQYF
TRBD1,TRBJ1-4,-,TRBV9,TGTGCCAGCAGCGAAGGGACAGGCACCGCTGAAAAACTGTTTTTT,CASSEGTGTAEKLFF
-,TRBJ2-7,-,TRBV11-2,TGTGCCAGCAGCTTAGATGGGGCCGTCGCCGAGCAGTACTTC,CASSLDGAVAEQYF
-,TRBJ2-7,-,TRBV14,TGTGCCAGCAGCCAAAGACTCGGGTACGAGCAGTACTTC,CASSQRLGYEQYF
-,TRBJ2-7,-,TRBV30,TGTGCCTGGAGCGTCATAGCCTACGAGCAGTACTTC,CAWSVIAYEQYF
TRBD1,TRBJ2-1,-,TRBV4-3,TGCGCCAGCAGCCAACCACAGGGGGCCACCCATGTTGAGCAGTTCTTC,CASSQPQGATHVEQFF
-,TRBJ2-1,-,TRBV27,TGTGCCAGCTCGGAGTTGAATGAGCAGTTCTTC,CASSELNEQFF
TRBD2,TRBJ2-7,-,TRBV10-3,TGTGCCAGTGGACTAGCGGGACCTCGGAACGAGCAGTACTTC,CASGLAGPRNEQYF
-,TRBJ1-4,-,TRBV9,TGTGCCAGCAGCGCCCTTGGGACGGATGAAAAACTGTTTTTT,CASSALGTDEKLFF
TRBD1,TRBJ2-7,-,TRBV7-6,TGTGCCAGCAGCCCGGAAGTGGGGGACAGAGGCTCCTACGAGCAGTACTTC,CASSPEVGDRGSYEQYF
TRBD1,TRBJ1-5,-,TRBV5-1,TGCGCCAGCAGCTCCGGGACAGGGGGGAGGAATCAGCCCCAGCATTTT,CASSSGTGGRNQPQHF
-,TRBJ2-4,-,TRBV28,TGTGCCAGCAGTTTACCGCCCGGGATGGCCAAAAACATTCAGTACTTC,CASSLPPGMAKNIQYF
-,TRBJ2-1,-,TRBV2,TGTGCCAGCATTGCGGGTCACAATGAGCAGTTCTTC,CASIAGHNEQFF
TRBD2,TRBJ2-7,-,TRBV30,TGTGCCTGGAGTGTACAAGCGGGAGTTCAACTCGAGCAGTACTTC,CAWSVQAGVQLEQYF
-,TRBJ1-1,-,TRBV28,TGTGCCAGCAGTTTAACGAACACTGAAGCTTTCTTT,CASSLTNTEAFF
-,TRBJ2-1,-,TRBV18,TGTGCCAGCTCTCTGAGCTCCTACAATGAGCAGTTCTTC,CASSLSSYNEQFF
-,TRBJ2-5,-,TRBV5-6,TGTGCCAGCAGCTTGGCCGTATTTGAGACCCAGTACTTC,CASSLAVFETQYF
-,TRBJ2-5,-,TRBV6-1,TGTGCCAGCAGTGAAGCGCGACAGCAAGAGACCCAGTACTTC,CASSEARQQETQYF
-,TRBJ2-7,-,TRBV7-9,TGTGCCAGCAGCTTTATTGACGAGCAGTACTTC,CASSFIDEQYF
-,TRBJ2-1,-,TRBV6-5,TGTGCCAGCAGTTACTCGATAGCGTCTGAGCAGTTCTTC,CASSYSIASEQFF
-,TRBJ2-5,-,TRBV30,TGTGCCTGGAATACGGCTTACCAAGAGACCCAGTACTTC,CAWNTAYQETQYF
-,TRBJ1-2,-,TRBV6-5,TGTGCCACCCAAACGGGGAACTATGGCTACACCTTC,CATQTGNYGYTF
TRBD1,TRBJ1-4,-,TRBV19,TGTGCCAGTACCCAGGGACAGGGGGCCGTTGAAAAACTGTTTTTT,CASTQGQGAVEKLFF
-,TRBJ2-7,-,TRBV19,TGTGCCAGTAGTTCGGGGGTTTCCTACGAGCAGTACTTC,CASSSGVSYEQYF
TRBD2,TRBJ2-1,-,TRBV6-5,TGTGCCAGCAGTCCGGGACTAGCGAGTTACAATGAGCAGTTCTTC,CASSPGLASYNEQFF
-,TRBJ2-3,-,TRBV19,TGTGCCAGTAGTATAGACCTTGGGGGCGGCACAGATACGCAGTATTTT,CASSIDLGGGTDTQYF
TRBD1,TRBJ1-1,few,TRBV7-8,TGTGCCAGCAGCCTGTGGGACAGGAACACTGAAGCTTTCTTT,CASSLWDRNTEAFF
TRBD1,TRBJ1-2,-,TRBV6-5,TGTGCCAGCAGTTACCAATCGGGACAGGGCGGCGGCTACACCTTC,CASSYQSGQGGGYTF
TRBD2,TRBJ2-1,-,TRBV7-2,TGTGCCAGCAGCTTAACGCGGGAGGGGTTGAATGAGCAGTTCTTC,CASSLTREGLNEQFF
TRBD1,TRBJ2-5,-,TRBV10-3,TGTGCCATTAGTATGGGACAGCAAGAGACCCAGTACTTC,CAISMGQQETQYF
-,TRBJ2-7,-,TRBV6-5,TGTGCCAGCAGTTACACTGCGGGGTTTTCCTACGAGCAGTACTTC,CASSYTAGFSYEQYF
-,TRBJ2-7,-,TRBV28,TGTGCCAGCAGTCCCCCGGGTGAGTCAGGCACCTACGAGCAGTACTTC,CASSPPGESGTYEQYF
-,TRBJ2-7,-,TRBV7-9,TGTGCCAGCAGCCCTAATACGGGGGACCCATACGAGCAGTACTTC,CASSPNTGDPYEQYF
-,TRBJ2-1,-,TRBV7-9,TGTGCCAGCAGCTTACCTAGCGTTCCGTCCAATGAGCAGTTCTTC,CASSLPSVPSNEQFF
-,TRBJ2-7,-,TRBV25-1,TGTGCCAGCAGTCGGTTGTCGGGATCCTACGAGCAGTACTTC,CASSRLSGSYEQYF
-,TRBJ2-1,-,TRBV4-3,TGCGCCAGCAGCCAAGATGAGGACAGATACAATGAGCAGTTCTTC,CASSQDEDRYNEQFF
-,TRBJ1-5,-,TRBV6-5,TGTGCCAGCCGAATCCGTTATGATCAGCCCCAGCATTTT,CASRIRYDQPQHF
TRBD1,TRBJ1-6,-,TRBV6-5,TGTGCCAGCAGTTACTTTAGGGACAGGGGTTCACCCCTCCACTTT,CASSYFRDRGSPLHF
TRBD1,TRBJ2-7,once,TRBV2,TGTGCCATCGTGACTGGACAGGGGTTCCTCTCCTACGAGCAGTACTTC,CAIVTGQGFLSYEQYF
-,TRBJ1-1,once,TRBV5-6,TGTGCCAGCAGCTTGCGTACAGAAGCTTTCTTT,CASSLRTEAFF
TRBD2,TRBJ2-7,once,TRBV4-1,TGCGCCAGCAGCCAAGCCCACGGGGGGGGATACGAGCAGTACTTC,CASSQAHGGGYEQYF
TRBD1,TRBJ2-5,once,TRBV9,TGTGCCAGCAGCGTAGGGGGACAGGAGTACCAAGAGACCCAGTACTTC,CASSVGGQEYQETQYF
-,TRBJ2-7,once,TRBV7-9,TGTGCCAGCAGTCGGACCGGGACACGGACCTACGAGCAGTACTTC,CASSRTGTRTYEQYF
-,TRBJ2-1,-,TRBV27,TGTGCCAGCAGTCCTGGCCCGGGGAACTCCTACAATGAGCAGTTCTTC,CASSPGPGNSYNEQFF
TRBD1,TRBJ2-1,-,TRBV7-9,TGTGCCAGCAGCCCCCGGACAGGAAATGAGCAGTTCTTC,CASSPRTGNEQFF
-,TRBJ1-1,-,TRBV4-2,TGTGCCAGCAGCCAAGAAACATTATACACTGAAGCTTTCTTT,CASSQETLYTEAFF
-,TRBJ1-1,-,TRBV7-9,TGTGCCAGCAGCCTCGGACTCACTGAAGCTTTCTTT,CASSLGLTEAFF
TRBD2,TRBJ2-7,-,TRBV4-1,TGCGCCAGCAGCCCAGGACAGACAGCGGGAGGGGGGTACGAGCAGTACTTC,CASSPGQTAGGGYEQYF
-,TRBJ2-1,-,TRBV7-9,TGTGCCAGCACTACCGCCGGACTGTCACAAGCGTTCTTC,CASTTAGLSQAFF
-,TRBJ2-5,-,TRBV18,TGTGCCAGCTCACCACCCAGCGAAGAGACCCAGTACTTC,CASSPPSEETQYF
TRBD1,TRBJ1-6,-,TRBV5-1,TGCGCCAGCAGAGACCCGGGACAGCTTTATTCACCCCTCCACTTT,CASRDPGQLYSPLHF
-,TRBJ2-5,-,TRBV9,TGTGCCAGCGAGAGGGAGGATGGGGAGACCCAGTACTTC,CASEREDGETQYF
-,TRBJ2-7,-,TRBV6-5,TGTGCCAGCACCTTTTACGAGCAGTACTTC,CASTFYEQYF